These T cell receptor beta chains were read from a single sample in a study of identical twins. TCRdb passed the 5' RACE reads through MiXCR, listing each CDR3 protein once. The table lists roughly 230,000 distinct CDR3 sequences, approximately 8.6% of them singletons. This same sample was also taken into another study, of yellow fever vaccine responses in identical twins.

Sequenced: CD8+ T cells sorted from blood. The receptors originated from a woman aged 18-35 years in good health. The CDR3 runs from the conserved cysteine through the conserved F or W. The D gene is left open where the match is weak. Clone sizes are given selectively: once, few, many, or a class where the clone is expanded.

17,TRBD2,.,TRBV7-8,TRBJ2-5,CASSLLPQISGEETQYF,TGTGCCAGCAGCTTACTCCCGCAGATAAGCGGGGAGGAGACCCAGTACTTC
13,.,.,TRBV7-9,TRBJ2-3,CASSLLVEYTQYF,TGTGCCAGCAGCTTATTGGTGGAATATACGCAGTATTTT
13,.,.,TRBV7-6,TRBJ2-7,CASSPGHSLEQYF,TGTGCCAGCAGCCCCGGACATTCCCTCGAGCAGTACTTC
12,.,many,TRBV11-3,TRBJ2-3,CASSLDVRRYIF,TGTGCCAGCAGCTTAGACGTACGTCGTTATATATTT
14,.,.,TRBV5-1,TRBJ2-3,CASSLVAAPDTQYF,TGCGCCAGCAGCTTGGTCGCAGCCCCAGATACGCAGTATTTT
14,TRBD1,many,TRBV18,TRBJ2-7,CASSPPTGDHEQYF,TGTGCCAGCTCACCACCTACAGGGGACCACGAGCAGTACTTC
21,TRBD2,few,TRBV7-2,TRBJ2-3,CASSLAPVLAGGTFPTDTQYF,TGTGCCAGCAGCTTAGCCCCGGTGCTAGCGGGGGGTACCTTCCCCACAGATACGCAGTATTTT
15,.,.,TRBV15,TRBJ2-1,CATSSPTVTYNEQFF,TGTGCCACCAGCAGCCCGACGGTTACCTACAATGAGCAGTTCTTC
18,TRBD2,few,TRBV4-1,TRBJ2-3,CASSQGELATGHTDTQYF,TGCGCCAGCAGCCAAGGCGAACTAGCGACGGGGCACACAGATACGCAGTATTTT
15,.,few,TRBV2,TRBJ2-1,CASYWDPSSYNEQFF,TGTGCCAGCTATTGGGACCCGAGCTCCTACAATGAGCAGTTCTTC
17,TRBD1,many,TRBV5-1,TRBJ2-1,CASSSSFETGKGNEQFF,TGCGCCAGCAGCTCTTCTTTTGAGACAGGGAAGGGGAATGAGCAGTTCTTC
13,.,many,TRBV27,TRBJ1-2,CASSLTANYGYTF,TGTGCCAGCAGTTTGACAGCTAACTATGGCTACACCTTC
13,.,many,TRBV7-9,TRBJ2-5,CASSLSVQETQYF,TGTGCCAGCAGCTTATCTGTGCAAGAGACCCAGTACTTC
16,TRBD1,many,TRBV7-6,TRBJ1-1,CASSPRTGGAGTEAFF,TGTGCCAGCAGCCCGCGGACAGGGGGCGCGGGGACTGAAGCTTTCTTT